This TCR beta chain derives from a study of shared clonotypes between healthy human individuals. This clone was detected ten times or more. Generated by immunoSEQ multiplex PCR, the TCRdb table keeps only in-frame clones and is missing some. Counted here are some 660,000 clones, approximately 73% occurring once; the ten biggest clones make up more than 1.5%. V was pared by 4 bases and J by 10 bases, with 21 bases between. Germline V lookup: CDR1 SGHDT, CDR2 YYEEEE. The CDR3 loop spans 15 amino acids. The origin of this receptor is a woman younger than 45 in good health. The chain joins TRBV5-6 to TRBJ2-1; D unresolved. The sample taken for sequencing was memory CD4+ T cells sorted from blood. Subset indicated: CD45RA-negative fraction. CDR3 protein: CASSPLTVPTREQFF. CDR3 nucleotide sequence: TGTGCCAGCAGCCCATTGACCGTTCCCACTCGGGAGCAGTTCTTC.